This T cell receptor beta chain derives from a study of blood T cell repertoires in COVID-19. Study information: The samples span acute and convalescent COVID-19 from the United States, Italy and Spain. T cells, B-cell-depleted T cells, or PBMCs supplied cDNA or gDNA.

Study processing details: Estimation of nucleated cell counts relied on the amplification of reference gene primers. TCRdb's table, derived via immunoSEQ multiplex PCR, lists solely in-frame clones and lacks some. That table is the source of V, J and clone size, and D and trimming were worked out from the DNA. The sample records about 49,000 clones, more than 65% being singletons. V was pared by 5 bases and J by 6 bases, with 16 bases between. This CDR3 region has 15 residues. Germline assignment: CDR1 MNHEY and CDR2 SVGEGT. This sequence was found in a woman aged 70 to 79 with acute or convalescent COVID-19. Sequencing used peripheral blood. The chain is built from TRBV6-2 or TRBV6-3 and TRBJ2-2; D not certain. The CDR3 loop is CASSGPGRPPGELFF. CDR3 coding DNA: TGTGCCAGCAGTGGCCCAGGCCGCCCGCCCGGGGAGCTGTTTTTT.